This is a list of T cell receptor beta chains from one sample in a study of blood T cell repertoires in COVID-19. Data came from immunoSEQ multiplex PCR; TCRdb stores just in-frame clones and leaves some out. The table shows some 99,000 clones, with more than 60% occurring only once. The specimen sequenced was peripheral blood. The receptors derive from a man between 70 and 80 years old with acute or convalescent COVID-19. CDR3s include the opening cysteine and the closing phenylalanine or tryptophan. The order of the fields is D gene, V gene, J gene, clone size, CDR3 protein, CDR3 DNA. The D gene is left open where the match is weak. Clone sizes are given selectively: once, few, many, or a class where the clone is expanded.

d_call: TRBD1; v_call: TRBV14; j_call: TRBJ2-7; clone_size: -; cdr3_aa: CASSPLRGQMAYEQYF; cdr3_nt: TGTGCCAGCAGCCCCCTCAGGGGACAGATGGCCTACGAGCAGTACTTC
d_call: TRBD1; v_call: TRBV5-6; j_call: TRBJ2-7; clone_size: -; cdr3_aa: CASSVGTAYEQYF; cdr3_nt: TGTGCCAGCAGCGTGGGGACAGCCTACGAGCAGTACTTC
d_call: -; v_call: TRBV6-1; j_call: TRBJ1-1; clone_size: -; cdr3_aa: CASSLEAMNTEAFF; cdr3_nt: TGTGCCAGCAGTTTGGAGGCAATGAACACTGAAGCTTTCTTT
d_call: -; v_call: TRBV28; j_call: TRBJ1-2; clone_size: -; cdr3_aa: CASSSTDPPNYGYTF; cdr3_nt: TGTGCCAGCAGTTCGACAGACCCTCCTAACTATGGCTACACCTTC
d_call: TRBD2; v_call: TRBV5-1; j_call: TRBJ2-3; clone_size: -; cdr3_aa: CASSTGLAANTDTQYF; cdr3_nt: TGCGCCAGCAGCACGGGCCTAGCGGCTAATACAGATACGCAGTATTTT
d_call: TRBD1; v_call: TRBV2; j_call: TRBJ2-1; clone_size: -; cdr3_aa: CASSGGTGVYEQFF; cdr3_nt: TGTGCCAGCAGTGGGGGGACAGGGGTCTATGAGCAGTTCTTC
d_call: -; v_call: TRBV3-1/TRBV3-2; j_call: TRBJ1-5; clone_size: -; cdr3_aa: CASSQVGGAGQPQHF; cdr3_nt: TGTGCCAGCAGCCAAGTAGGGGGGGCCGGTCAGCCCCAGCATTTT
d_call: TRBD2; v_call: TRBV5-6; j_call: TRBJ2-7; clone_size: -; cdr3_aa: CASSLGISGGRALSEQYF; cdr3_nt: TGTGCCAGCAGCTTGGGGATTTCCGGAGGGAGGGCCCTCTCCGAGCAGTACTTC
d_call: -; v_call: TRBV5-1; j_call: TRBJ2-7; clone_size: -; cdr3_aa: CASSASGLASYEQYF; cdr3_nt: TGCGCCAGCAGCGCCTCAGGACTTGCCTCGTACGAGCAGTACTTC
d_call: -; v_call: TRBV5-1; j_call: TRBJ2-1; clone_size: few; cdr3_aa: CASSPYGGSSYNEQFF; cdr3_nt: TGCGCCAGCAGCCCTTATGGAGGGAGCTCCTACAATGAGCAGTTCTTC
d_call: TRBD2; v_call: TRBV6-5; j_call: TRBJ2-1; clone_size: -; cdr3_aa: CASSWGLAGGYNEQFF; cdr3_nt: TGTGCCAGCAGTTGGGGACTAGCGGGGGGCTACAATGAGCAGTTCTTC
d_call: -; v_call: TRBV11-3; j_call: TRBJ2-2; clone_size: -; cdr3_aa: CASSLEPSGRGTGELFF; cdr3_nt: TGTGCCAGCAGCTTAGAGCCCTCTGGGAGAGGCACCGGGGAGCTGTTTTTT
d_call: -; v_call: TRBV11-3; j_call: TRBJ2-3; clone_size: -; cdr3_aa: CASSLAGADTQYF; cdr3_nt: TGTGCCAGCAGCTTAGCGGGAGCAGATACGCAGTATTTT